The 20 T cell receptor beta chains in this list originate from one sample, sequenced in a study of cytomegalovirus exposure and HLA in healthy donors. The PCR ran on 60 Vbeta and 13 Jbeta primers. Libraries were prepared by immunoSEQ multiplex PCR; TCRdb keeps only in-frame clonotypes and omits some of them. The repertoire includes approximately 150,000 clones, roughly 80% of them detected once, and 1% to 1.5% sits in the top ten. The sample was PBMCs. The receptors were sampled from a man between 50 and 59 years old in good health and CMV-seropositive.

V is TRBV5-1 and J is TRBJ2-1; 8 bases map to TRBD2. The J segment lost 0 bases and the V segment lost 4 bases, leaving 6 bases of the junction unmatched. The germline gives CDR1 SGHRS, CDR2 YFSETQ. This CDR3 contains 16 residues. For the CDR3, the DNA is TGCGCCAGCAGCGTGGGTCTAGCGGGCTCCTACAATGAGCAGTTCTTC. This translates into CASSVGLAGSYNEQFF.

The J gene is TRBJ2-5, the V gene TRBV27; TRBD1 is a possible D gene (6 bases). V was shortened by 5 bases and J by 0 bases, with 16 bases between the two germline ends. The CDR3 is made up of 16 amino acids. Looked up from germline, CDR1 is MNHEY and CDR2 is SMNVEV (reference sequence). CDR3 sequence: CASSRTAPSYQETQYF. CDR3 nucleotide sequence: TGTGCCAGCAGTCGGACAGCGCCTTCGTACCAAGAGACCCAGTACTTC.

This sequence joins TRBV29-1 and TRBJ1-1; D might be TRBD1 (5 bases). Germline CDR1 SQVTM, CDR2 ANQGSEA. V was shortened by 7 bases and J by 4 bases, with 19 bases between the two germline ends. The CDR3 spans 14 residues. The CDR3 nucleotides read TGCAGCGGACGGGGGAGGCCCTGGGTCACTGAAGCTTTCTTT. It translates to CSGRGRPWVTEAFF.

The table lists this clone with a count of one. Additional DNA sequences in this sample encode the identical CDR3. The chain joins TRBV5-1 to TRBJ2-2; 8 bases line up with TRBD1. V was clipped by 5 bases and J by 4 bases; unmatched bases: 4. Germline CDR1 and CDR2: SGHRS and YFSETQ. This CDR3 contains 14 residues. The CDR3 here is CASRDRVATGELFF. In DNA form, the CDR3 reads TGCGCCAGCAGGGACAGGGTGGCCACCGGGGAGCTGTTTTTT.

This clone was recorded once. The chain has TRBV9 and TRBJ1-5; possibly TRBD1 for D (5 bases). This CDR3 comprises 14 residues. Deletions cut 4 bases from V and 6 bases from J, with 14 bases between. Germline lookup yields CDR1 SGDLS and CDR2 YYNGEE. As DNA, the CDR3 is TGTGCCAGCAGCCCTTGGGGGGAGGGTCAGCCCCAGCATTTT. Protein sequence: CASSPWGEGQPQHF.

The chain couples TRBV9 to TRBJ2-5; the D gene is possibly TRBD2 (5 bases). This CDR3 spans 15 amino acids. Germline V CDR1 and CDR2: SGDLS, YYNGEE. The V end lost 4 bases, the J end lost 4 bases, and 17 bases lay between the germline ends. DNA of the CDR3: TGTGCCAGCAGCCCCTGGCTAGAGCGGAGAGAGACCCAGTACTTC. Protein product: CASSPWLERRETQYF.

The CDR3: CASGPLLEHNEQFF. CDR3 nucleotides: TGTGCCAGCGGTCCCCTTCTAGAGCACAATGAGCAGTTCTTC. V gene TRBV6-5 combines with J gene TRBJ2-1, with unresolved D. The V gene lost 8 bases and the J gene lost 5 bases, with 16 bases spanning the gap. The CDR3 totals 14 residues. Germline V lookup: CDR1 MNHEY, CDR2 SVGAGI.

The chain is built from TRBV6-1 and TRBJ1-6; unclear D gene. CDR1 and CDR2 from the germline V gene are MNHNS and SASEGT. With 4 bases removed from V and 0 bases from J, the gap between germline ends came to 13 bases. The CDR3 consists of 17 residues. The CDR3 DNA reads as TGTGCCAGCAGTGGGATCCCGGAGAGCTCCTATAATTCACCCCTCCACTTT. It yields the protein CASSGIPESSYNSPLHF.

Comments on this clone: The junction shows a germline mismatch at one end, possibly a read error. The chain recombines TRBV6-1 with TRBJ2-7; the D gene is possibly TRBD2 (5 bases). This CDR3 region has 12 residues. The V gene's germline CDR1 is MNHNS and CDR2 SASEGT. The CDR3 DNA reads TGTGCCAGCAGTGAAGCGGTGGGTCACGGACTCTTC. Protein product: CASSEAVGHGLF.

The rearrangement links TRBV28 to TRBJ1-4; 7 positions match TRBD1. Per germline, CDR1 MDHEN and CDR2 SYDVKM. V dropped 3 bases and J dropped 5; count of bases not matched to a gene: 6. CDR3 length equals 15 residues. CDR3 region: CASSFSGDRNEKLFF. The CDR3 DNA follows: TGTGCCAGCAGTTTTAGCGGGGACAGAAATGAAAAACTGTTTTTT. Combining the CDR3 with reference TRBV28 and TRBJ1-4 gives the whole variable domain DVKVTQSSRYLVKRTGEKVFLECVQDMDHENMFWYRQDPGLGLRLIYFSYDVKMKEKGDIPEGYSVSREKKERFSLILESASTNQTSMYLCASSFSGDRNEKLFFGSGTQLSVL.

This clone was found a few times. The chain joins TRBV5-1 to TRBJ2-5; D ambiguous. This CDR3 region has 12 residues. Germline values: CDR1 SGHRS, CDR2 YFSETQ. Trimming removed 5 bases from V and 7 bases from J, with 12 bases in between. CDR3 amino acids: CASSYEFGTQYF. Here the CDR3 DNA reads TGCGCCAGCAGTTATGAGTTCGGGACCCAGTACTTC.

This clone was seen a handful of times. The V and J genes are TRBV1 and TRBJ2-1; the tabulated D call, TRBD2, remains unverified against the DNA. TRBV1 has pseudogene status. The CDR3 totals 15 residues. The CDR3 is CTSSQDPREYNEQFF. Here the CDR3 DNA reads TGCACCAGCAGCCAAGATCCCCGGGAGTACAATGAGCAGTTCTTC.

V and J are TRBV27 and TRBJ2-5, with 9 nucleotides matching TRBD1. The J call may not be correct, given that the DNA end is closer to TRBJ2-7. Germline V CDR1 and CDR2: MNHEY, SMNVEV (reference sequence). This CDR3 contains 15 residues. This CDR3 is CASTPRDRAPYEQYF. As DNA, the CDR3 is TGTGCCAGCACCCCCCGGGACAGGGCACCCTACGAGCAGTACTTC.

J is TRBJ2-1 and V is TRBV7-2; D unresolved. In germline, CDR1 is SGHTA, CDR2 FQGNSA. V was shortened by 3 bases and J by 5 bases, with 8 bases between the two germline ends. CDR3 length equals 13 residues. The DNA of the CDR3 is TGTGCCAGCAGCTTGAGTCTCCACAATGAGCAGTTCTTC. Its translation: CASSLSLHNEQFF.

The J gene is TRBJ2-7, the V gene TRBV7-9, with D perhaps matching TRBD1 (6 bases). CDR1 and CDR2 (germline): SEHNR, FQNEAQ (reference sequence). The CDR3 is 11 amino acids. Trimming took off 5 bases at V and 9 bases at J, with 11 bases between the two ends. In nucleotides, the CDR3 is TGTGCCAGCAGCCCGGACAGATCGCAGTACTTC. As protein: CASSPDRSQYF.

The chain couples TRBV2 to TRBJ2-6; D unresolved. V was trimmed by 8 bases and J by 4 bases, leaving 6 bases between them. Looked up from germline, CDR1 is SNHLY and CDR2 is FYNNEI. This CDR3 region has 12 residues. The CDR3 loop reads CASLPGANVLTF. CDR3 in DNA: TGTGCCAGCCTTCCCGGGGCCAACGTCCTGACTTTC.

The chain links TRBV19 to TRBJ1-2; TRBD1 might be the D (6 bases). Germline CDR1 is LNHDA and CDR2 is SQIVND (reference sequence). V lost 2 bases, J lost 6 bases, and 16 bases lay in between. This CDR3 is built from 15 residues. CDR3 sequence reads: CASSITGTRDDGYTF. Written as DNA, the CDR3 is TGTGCCAGTAGTATAACCGGGACAAGAGATGATGGCTACACCTTC.

This clone has only a few counts. The chain has TRBV14 and TRBJ2-2; 12 bases match TRBD2. The CDR3 covers 17 residues. Per germline, CDR1 SGHDN and CDR2 FVKESK. V gave up 2 bases and J gave up 2 bases; unmatched junction bases: 3. CDR3 residues: CASSQPGLAGNTGELFF. CDR3 DNA sequence: TGTGCCAGCAGCCAACCCGGACTAGCGGGAAACACCGGGGAGCTGTTTTTT.

The chain combines TRBV25-1 with TRBJ2-5, with 7 positions matching TRBD1. CDR3 length: 17 amino acids. CDR1 and CDR2 from the germline V gene are MGHDK and SYGVNS. The ends lost 6 bases at V and 3 bases at J; junction bases unmatched: 16. CDR3 loop: CASSSDRDVFTKETQYF. CDR3 sequence (DNA): TGTGCCAGCAGCTCCGACAGGGACGTATTCACCAAAGAGACCCAGTACTTC.

The chain employs TRBV4-3 and TRBJ2-7; D possibly corresponds to TRBD1 (6 bases). Deletions cut 1 base from V and 4 bases from J, with 11 bases between. This CDR3 is 14 amino acids long. Germline values: CDR1 LGHNA, CDR2 YSLEER. The CDR3 reads CASSQAGGGYEQYF. CDR3 nucleotide sequence: TGCGCCAGCAGCCAAGCTGGGGGCGGTTACGAGCAGTACTTC.